This TCR beta chain was retrieved from a study of blood T cell repertoires in COVID-19. The protocol was immunoSEQ multiplex PCR, while the TCRdb copy is restricted to in-frame clones and leaves out a portion. Counted here are around 190,000 clones, 65% to 80% occurring once; the ten biggest clones make up about a sixth. The V and J ends lost 11 bases and 9 bases respectively, with 17 bases between them. Germline CDR1 and CDR2: SEHNR and FQNEAQ (reference sequence). CDR3 length equals 12 residues. The chain carries TRBV7-9 and TRBJ2-4; D is possibly TRBD2 (6 bases). The sequence was obtained from a woman between 50 and 59 years old with acute COVID-19. Sequencing was done on a sample of PBMCs or T cells enriched from blood (not recorded which). The CDR3 region is CAVAGRHGIQYF. CDR3 coding DNA: TGTGCCGTTGCGGGACGCCACGGCATTCAGTACTTC.